This TCR beta chain was sequenced for a study of PD-1 blockade in classical Hodgkin lymphoma (TCRdb year 2020). At the level of the whole study: Nivolumab dosing was 3 mg/kg intravenously every 2 weeks, continuing until either disease progression or unacceptable toxicity. The study used TCR beta sequencing and CyTOF to define a peripheral blood immune signature of response to PD-1 blockade in classical Hodgkin lymphoma. The study at large found these results: The study was restricted to a single clinical trial cohort, and the causes of repertoire differences, possibly disease activity or prior therapy, were left undefined. Newly diagnosed patients were reported to have lower baseline TCR diversity than healthy donors, and relapsed/refractory patients were reported to have lower baseline TCR diversity still. Lower diversity was observed in patients in whom nivolumab was started less than 1 year after ASCT, and these patients were excluded from later analyses so that confounding by immune reconstitution would be avoided. Among trial patients, those achieving complete response had baseline diversity similar to that of newly diagnosed patients, while diversity was significantly lower in partial responders and progressors. A significant rise by C4D1 was seen in CD4+ but not CD8+ TCR diversity (p=0.0027 vs p=0.16), with the rise being most apparent in complete responders (p=0.02).

The time point label, read with the paper, signifies: cycle 4 day 1 (C4D1), after five to seven weeks of nivolumab. Relapse after autologous stem cell transplantation had occurred in all trial patients, and cohorts A, B and C were distinguished by prior brentuximab vedotin exposure. A Miltenyi CD4+ T cell isolation kit was used for magnetic negative selection to purify CD4+ T cells from thawed PBMCs. The trial cohort included some 53 patients with relapsed/refractory classical Hodgkin lymphoma, and each patient had a best overall response of complete response, partial response or progressive disease. In the multi-cohort phase II CheckMate 205 trial, trial patients received single-agent nivolumab. An independent review committee assessed best overall response using the 2007 International Working Group response criteria. PBMCs from the trial were collected at three points: immediately before nivolumab initiation (C1D1), and during therapy at cycle 2 day 1 and cycle 4 day 1. Peripheral blood was collected in 8 mL Vacutainer Cell Preparation Tubes, from which PBMCs were isolated by centrifugation and then cryopreserved. Purified CD4+ and CD8+ fractions were generated only in cases for which an additional PBMC sample was available. Magnetically labelled cells were removed on LS columns in a quadroMACS separator, and the flow-through was collected as the purified fraction.

Genomic DNA was extracted with the Qiagen DNeasy kit from unsorted PBMCs and from negatively selected CD4+ and CD8+ fractions. Using primers that anneal to V and J segments, immunoSEQ multiplex PCR amplified the TCR beta CDR3 regions. Amplification bias was minimized using a synthetic immune receptor repertoire, and residual bias was removed computationally after sequencing. In the paper's pipeline: Repertoire diversity was quantified as the Shannon entropy index using custom Python scripts. Unsorted, CD4+ and CD8+ repertoires were analyzed separately, except in combined analyses where CD4+ and CD8+ sequences were merged in silico. A clone counted as expanded when the clone's frequency after treatment rose at least 2-fold relative to C1D1, and clones undetected at baseline were given a pseudocount of 0.5. Clones with 0 or 1 copy at C1D1 were defined as singleton clones, while clones with 2 or more copies were defined as non-singleton clones. Clones expanded in unsorted samples were annotated as CD4+, CD8+ or unknown by matching protein sequences in sorted samples from the same patient. Wilcoxon tests on paired samples were used to test changes in diversity from C1D1 to C4D1. TCRdb stores this immuneACCESS table with in-frame sequences only. Part of the clones is absent; in the studies checked, under half of the shortfall reflects unresolved V genes, and no reason is known for the rest. The D gene and trimming were derived from the DNA, and the V and J assignments and clone size from that table. The sample table shows tens of thousands of clones, and roughly 86% are seen once. The ten largest clones take up around 0.44% of the sample.

There are 16 amino acids in the CDR3, from cysteine to phenylalanine inclusive. Only the CDR3 region is kept as DNA, spanning 48 bases read in frame from base 1. As regards this clone: The antigen this receptor binds is unknown. No base quality values were provided; no much bigger clone lies one nucleotide off.

The V gene is TRBV21-1 and the J gene is TRBJ1-6; TRBD1 reflects the table's D call only, with no check against the DNA. TRBV21-1 is designated a pseudogene. This receptor was obtained from a human donor with classical Hodgkin lymphoma. The sample consisted of CD4+ T cells from blood, taken before the fourth cycle of nivolumab. The CDR3 reads as follows: CASSKRRFRGRSPLHF. The DNA sequence is given as TGTGCCAGCAGCAAGAGGCGTTTCAGGGGACGGTCACCCCTCCACTTT.